This T cell receptor beta chain was documented in a study of blood T cell repertoires in COVID-19. Across the study: The United States, Italy and Spain were the sources of the acute and convalescent COVID-19 samples. PBMCs, B-cell-depleted T cells, or T cells provided the cDNA or gDNA that made up the material.

Germline values: CDR1 MDHEN, CDR2 SYDVKM. This CDR3 has 15 amino acids. V shed 4 bases and J 7 bases; nucleotides not matched to a gene: 7. Original handling: The authors estimated nucleated cell counts from reference gene primer amplification. Generated by immunoSEQ multiplex PCR, the TCRdb table keeps only in-frame clones and is missing some. That table supplies the V and J calls and clone size; D and trimming were determined from the DNA. The sample lists some 300,000 clones, 85% to 90% seen once, with 0.95% to 1.3% in the top ten. This clonotype was obtained from a woman aged 40 to 55 with COVID-19, enrolled during active disease. Sequencing was carried out using peripheral blood. The chain links TRBV28 to TRBJ1-6; 7 nucleotides agree with TRBD1. The CDR3 loop is CASSYTGVWNSPLHF. In nucleotides, the CDR3 is TGTGCCAGCAGTTATACAGGGGTGTGGAATTCACCCCTCCACTTT.